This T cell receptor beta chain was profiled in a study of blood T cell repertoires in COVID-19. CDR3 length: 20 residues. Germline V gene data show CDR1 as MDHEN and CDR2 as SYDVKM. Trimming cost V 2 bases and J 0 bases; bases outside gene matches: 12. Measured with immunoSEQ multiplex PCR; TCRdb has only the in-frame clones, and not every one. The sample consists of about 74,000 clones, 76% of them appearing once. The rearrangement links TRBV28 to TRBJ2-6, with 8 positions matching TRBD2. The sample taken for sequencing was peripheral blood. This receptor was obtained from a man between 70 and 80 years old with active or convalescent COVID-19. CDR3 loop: CASSLKLGRGGRSGANVLTF. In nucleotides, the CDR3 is TGTGCCAGCAGTTTAAAACTCGGGAGGGGCGGACGCTCTGGGGCCAACGTCCTGACTTTC.